The clone carrying this T cell receptor (beta chain) was counted at least ten times. Its antigen remains unknown. Previously described methods and listed TCR primers were used for bulk TCR libraries. TCRdb reprocessed the PCR reads with MiXCR, giving one entry per CDR3 protein. Among 60,000 to 70,000 distinct CDR3 sequences listed, 17% were seen once. This specimen comes from a study of molecular identifiers for immune sequencing clone quantification. Findings and caveats of the study: Whereas naive cells kept under 1% of molecules in clones above 20 RNA copies, such clones held over 99% in effectors. Reportedly, one cell's Jurkat TCR RNA was detected within 1,100,000 naive CD8 cells.

This CDR3 comprises 15 residues. Germline loops: CDR1 LGHDT, CDR2 YNNKEL (reference sequence). Deletions cut 0 bases from V and 0 bases from J, with 7 bases between. This TCR was sampled from a human donor in good health. Some libraries in this study had Jurkat cell RNA spiked in. The chain employs TRBV3-1 and TRBJ2-3, with D uncertain. The sample was naive CD8+ T cells from blood, with Jurkat cell RNA spiked in. Subset: FACS-sorted CD8+CD4-CCR7+CD45RA+ naive T cells. DNA of the CDR3: TGTGCCAGCAGCCAAGAGGTCCGTAGCACAGATACGCAGTATTTT. Encoded protein: CASSQEVRSTDTQYF.